This passage covers 20 T cell receptor beta chains from one sample sequenced in a study of cytomegalovirus exposure and HLA in healthy donors. PCR primers comprised 60 Vbeta and 13 Jbeta primers. Profiling relied on immunoSEQ multiplex PCR, and the TCRdb table lists in-frame clones only, not all of them. This repertoire includes 95,000 to 150,000 clones. Sequenced sample: PBMCs. These receptors originate from a man aged 18 to 29 in good health and CMV-seronegative.

V gene TRBV7-8 combines with J gene TRBJ2-5; 13 bases match TRBD2. Near its end, the DNA agrees better with TRBJ2-7, so the J call may be wrong. This CDR3 comprises 15 residues. Germline CDR1 is SGHVS and CDR2 is FQNEAQ. DNA of the CDR3: TGTGCCAGCAAGCAGGGACTAGCGGGGACCTACGAGCAGTACTTC. The encoded protein is CASKQGLAGTYEQYF.

V gene TRBV9 combines with J gene TRBJ2-1, with 8 bases aligning to TRBD2. V gave up 3 bases and J gave up 2 bases; unmatched junction bases: 7. Per germline, CDR1 SGDLS and CDR2 YYNGEE. The CDR3 consists of 16 residues. In DNA form, the CDR3 reads TGTGCCAGCAGCGCCATTCGGCGGGGGGCCTACAATGAGCAGTTCTTC. Translating gives CASSAIRRGAYNEQFF.

The rearrangement uses TRBV9 and TRBJ2-2; TRBD1 matches at 7 bases. The CDR3 is 15 residues long. CDR1 and CDR2 from the germline V gene are SGDLS and YYNGEE. The trim removed 5 bases at V and 6 bases at J, leaving 10 bases unmatched. For the CDR3, the DNA is TGTGCCAGCAGTTATACCGGGACAGAATCCGGGGAGCTGTTTTTT. The encoded protein is CASSYTGTESGELFF.

This chain joins TRBV18 and TRBJ2-5; the match to TRBD2 covers 13 bases. The germline gives CDR1 KGHSH, CDR2 LQKENI. The CDR3 has 16 amino acids. The V gene end was trimmed by 3 bases and the J gene end by 1 base; junction bases not matched to a gene: 2. Here the CDR3 DNA reads TGTGCCAGCTCACCGACTAGCGGGGGGTCCCAAGAGACCCAGTACTTC. Encoded protein: CASSPTSGGSQETQYF. Variable domain in full (rest from reference TRBV18 and TRBJ2-5): NAGVMQNPRHLVRRRGQEARLRCSPMKGHSHVYWYRQLPEEGLKFMVYLQKENIIDESGMPKERFSAEFPKEGPSILRIQQVVRGDSAAYFCASSPTSGGSQETQYFGPGTRLLVL.

V gene TRBV19 combines with J gene TRBJ2-1; D perhaps matches TRBD1 (5 bases). The CDR3 sequence is 14 residues long. Germline CDR1 reads LNHDA; CDR2 reads SQIVND (reference sequence). V lost 7 bases, J lost 6 bases, and 16 bases lay in between. The CDR3 DNA reads as TGTGCCAGTAATCTCCCCTATCAGGGCAATGAGCAGTTCTTC. Its protein product is CASNLPYQGNEQFF.

The V call is TRBV7-2, the J call TRBJ2-7; 9 nucleotides match TRBD1. The V segment lost 1 base and the J segment 0 bases; nucleotides outside the gene matches: 4. This CDR3 comprises 16 residues. Germline lookup yields CDR1 SGHTA and CDR2 FQGNSA. CDR3 sequence reads: CASSLVEQGASYEQYF. As DNA, the CDR3 is TGTGCCAGCAGCTTAGTAGAACAGGGGGCCTCCTACGAGCAGTACTTC.

The V gene is TRBV29-1, the J gene TRBJ1-1; a possible D gene is TRBD1 (5 bases). Germline V gene sequence: CDR1 SQVTM, CDR2 ANQGSEA. This CDR3 contains 13 residues. The V end was cut by 5 bases, the J end by 4 bases, with 14 bases between. CDR3 sequence (DNA): TGCAGCGTTCTTCTCGGGGGTAGCACTGAAGCTTTCTTT. It yields the protein CSVLLGGSTEAFF.

J is TRBJ2-2 and V is TRBV11-2, with unresolved D. There are 14 residues in the CDR3. The ends were cut back, 6 bases at V and 1 base at J, with 9 bases in the middle. Germline V lookup: CDR1 SGHAT, CDR2 FQNNGV. The CDR3 loop reads CASSRRGNTGELFF. CDR3 nucleotide sequence: TGTGCCAGCAGTAGGAGAGGGAACACCGGGGAGCTGTTTTTT. The full variable domain, its missing parts supplied by reference TRBV11-2 and TRBJ2-2, is EAGVAQSPRYKIIEKRQSVAFWCNPISGHATLYWYQQILGQGPKLLIQFQNNGVVDDSQLPKDRFSAERLKGVDSTLKIQPAKLEDSAVYLCASSRRGNTGELFFGEGSRLTVL.

The chain carries TRBV25-1 and TRBJ1-3; no clear D gene. V lost 8 bases and J 7 bases, leaving 18 bases between the germline ends. Germline CDR1 reads MGHDK; CDR2 reads SYGVNS. This CDR3 spans 14 amino acids. The CDR3 here is CASAPSGSGNTIYF. CDR3 coding DNA: TGTGCCAGCGCCCCAAGCGGATCGGGGAACACCATATATTTT.

V usage is TRBV7-9 and J usage is TRBJ2-7; 7 bases fit TRBD1. Trimming took 4 bases from V and 7 from J; bases not matched to a gene: 13. Germline loops: CDR1 SEHNR, CDR2 FQNEAQ (reference sequence). The CDR3 sequence is 15 residues long. Written as DNA, the CDR3 is TGTGCCAGCAGCTACCCGGAGAGGGGGCGCTGGGAGCAGTACTTC. This gives the protein CASSYPERGRWEQYF.

The chain uses TRBV6-5 and TRBJ1-1, with unresolved D. CDR1 and CDR2 from the germline V gene are MNHEY and SVGAGI. The CDR3 is 12 residues long. V was pared by 11 bases and J by 1 base, with 11 bases between. The CDR3 coding sequence is TGTGCCGCTTCATTCGGGAACACTGAAGCTTTCTTT. Protein: CAASFGNTEAFF.

The chain carries TRBV13 and TRBJ2-2; 11 bases map to TRBD2. The J segment lost 0 bases and the V segment lost 5 bases, leaving 8 bases of the junction unmatched. This CDR3 region has 18 residues. CDR1 PRHDT and CDR2 FYEKMQ come from the germline V gene (reference sequence). CDR3 sequence reads: CASSPPTSGASNTGELFF. CDR3 sequence (DNA): TGTGCCAGCAGCCCCCCGACTAGCGGGGCCTCGAACACCGGGGAGCTGTTTTTT.

The chain has TRBV7-9 and TRBJ2-7, with 7 bases that match TRBD1. With V trimmed by 6 bases and J by 4 bases, 9 bases remained unmatched. Germline V gene sequence: CDR1 SEHNR, CDR2 FQNEAQ (reference sequence). There are 14 residues in the CDR3. CDR3 sequence (DNA): TGTGCCAGCAGTCGACAGGGCGAATTTTACGAGCAGTACTTC. Translating it yields CASSRQGEFYEQYF.

This chain connects TRBV11-3 to TRBJ2-2; 8 nucleotides match TRBD1. CDR3 length: 17 amino acids. Looked up from germline, CDR1 is SGHNT and CDR2 is YENEEA. Unmatched junction bases numbered 9, after V lost 1 base and J lost 5 bases. The CDR3, as DNA: TGTGCCAGCAGCTTAGGGGCAGGGGGCTACGTAACCGGGGAGCTGTTTTTT. As protein: CASSLGAGGYVTGELFF.

The CDR3 sequence: CASSALSGGTDTQYF. The DNA of the CDR3 is TGTGCCAGCAGTGCCCTTTCGGGGGGAACAGATACGCAGTATTTT. The chain links TRBV6-1 to TRBJ2-3, with 7 positions matching TRBD2. V lost 4 bases and J lost 3; bases outside the gene matches: 7. The length of the CDR3 is 15 residues. Germline lookup yields CDR1 MNHNS and CDR2 SASEGT.

The V and J genes are TRBV11-3 and TRBJ2-2, with D unresolved. The CDR3 spans 16 residues. The germline CDR1 and CDR2 sequences are SGHNT and YENEEA. Trimming removed 1 base from V and 1 base from J, with 10 bases in between. The CDR3 here is CASSLGGFGNTGELFF. The CDR3 DNA sequence: TGTGCCAGCAGCTTAGGAGGATTTGGGAACACCGGGGAGCTGTTTTTT.

The chain uses TRBV10-2 and TRBJ2-5, with TRBD2 matching over 8 bases. The junction had 7 bases not matched to a gene; V was cut back by 6 bases and J by 4 bases. The CDR3 totals 14 residues. Germline V lookup: CDR1 WSHSY, CDR2 SAAADI. The CDR3 sequence is CASRTSGQGETQYF. In DNA form, the CDR3 reads TGCGCCAGCAGAACTAGCGGCCAGGGAGAGACCCAGTACTTC.

The chain carries TRBV2 and TRBJ2-7; no reliable D call. V dropped 5 bases and J dropped 2 bases, with 13 bases sitting between them. The CDR3 totals 14 residues. The germline gives CDR1 SNHLY, CDR2 FYNNEI. CDR3 in amino acids: CASSNLLRTYEQYF. CDR3 in DNA: TGTGCCAGCAGTAACCTTCTAAGAACCTACGAGCAGTACTTC. The full variable domain, rest sourced from reference TRBV2 and TRBJ2-7, is EPEVTQTPSHQVTQMGQEVILRCVPISNHLYFYWYRQILGQKVEFLVSFYNNEISEKSEIFDDQFSVERPDGSNFTLKIRSTKLEDSAMYFCASSNLLRTYEQYFGPGTRLTVT.

The genes are TRBV5-1 and TRBJ2-7, with 8 nucleotides matching TRBD2. With 4 bases clipped from V and 3 bases from J, the junction kept 0 bases outside the gene matches. Germline V CDR1 and CDR2: SGHRS, YFSETQ. The CDR3 spans 12 residues. This CDR3 is CASSREGYEQYF. DNA of the CDR3: TGCGCCAGCAGCCGGGAGGGCTACGAGCAGTACTTC.

J is TRBJ2-7 and V is TRBV27, with 11 positions matching TRBD1. The CDR3 extends over 16 amino acids. The germline CDR1 and CDR2 sequences are MNHEY and SMNVEV (reference sequence). J gave up 2 bases and V 7 bases, and 10 bases lay outside the gene matches. This chain's CDR3 is CASIGQGAVGPYEQYF. For the CDR3, the DNA is TGTGCCAGCATTGGACAGGGGGCGGTCGGCCCCTACGAGCAGTACTTC.